One sample yielded the 3 T cell receptor beta chains listed below, sequenced in a study of blood T cell repertoires in COVID-19. Profiling relied on immunoSEQ multiplex PCR, and the TCRdb table lists in-frame clones only, not all of them. The sample includes 130,000 to 150,000 clones, more than 65% of them seen just once. Input material: peripheral blood. The receptors derive from a woman between 45 and 60 years old in a cohort sampled during active or convalescent COVID-19.

The chain employs TRBV29-1 and TRBJ1-3; unclear D gene. The CDR3 loop spans 12 amino acids. The ends were cut back, 5 bases at V and 1 base at J, with 6 bases in the middle. Germline V gene lookup returns CDR1 SQVTM and CDR2 ANQGSEA. The CDR3 region has the DNA TGCAGCGTTTCCCCTTCTGGAAACACCATATATTTT. Translating gives CSVSPSGNTIYF.

J is TRBJ2-5 and V is TRBV11-2, with D possibly being TRBD1 (6 bases). The germline V and J ends were trimmed by 2 bases and 7 bases, with 17 bases remaining between them. The germline V gene encodes CDR1 SGHAT and CDR2 FQNNGV. This CDR3 region has 15 residues. CDR3 residues: CASSLITGNEGTQYF. The CDR3 DNA sequence: TGTGCCAGCAGCTTAATCACAGGGAACGAGGGGACCCAGTACTTC.

This clone was seen more than once but under ten times. The V and J genes are TRBV6-5 and TRBJ1-3; possibly TRBD1 for D (5 bases). In germline, CDR1 is MNHEY, CDR2 SVGAGI. V dropped 3 bases and J dropped 2 bases, with 11 bases sitting between them. This CDR3 has 15 amino acids. Written as DNA, the CDR3 is TGTGCCAGCAGTTATCGTCGACAGACTGGAAACACCATATATTTT. Its translation: CASSYRRQTGNTIYF.